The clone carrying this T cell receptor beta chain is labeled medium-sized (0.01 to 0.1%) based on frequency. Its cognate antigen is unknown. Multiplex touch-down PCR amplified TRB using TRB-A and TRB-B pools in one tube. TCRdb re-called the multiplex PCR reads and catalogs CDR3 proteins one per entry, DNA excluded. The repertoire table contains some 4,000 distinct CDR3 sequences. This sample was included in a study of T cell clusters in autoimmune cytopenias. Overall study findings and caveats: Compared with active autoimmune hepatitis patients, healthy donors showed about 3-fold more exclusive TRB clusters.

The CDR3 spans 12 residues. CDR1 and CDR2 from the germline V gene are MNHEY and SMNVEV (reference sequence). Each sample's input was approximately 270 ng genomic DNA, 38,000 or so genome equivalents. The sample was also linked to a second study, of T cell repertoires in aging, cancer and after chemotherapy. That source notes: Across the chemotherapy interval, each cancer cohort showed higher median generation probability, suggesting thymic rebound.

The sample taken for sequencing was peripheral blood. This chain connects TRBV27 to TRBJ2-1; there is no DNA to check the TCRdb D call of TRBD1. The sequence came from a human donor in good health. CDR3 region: CASSTGSNEQFF.